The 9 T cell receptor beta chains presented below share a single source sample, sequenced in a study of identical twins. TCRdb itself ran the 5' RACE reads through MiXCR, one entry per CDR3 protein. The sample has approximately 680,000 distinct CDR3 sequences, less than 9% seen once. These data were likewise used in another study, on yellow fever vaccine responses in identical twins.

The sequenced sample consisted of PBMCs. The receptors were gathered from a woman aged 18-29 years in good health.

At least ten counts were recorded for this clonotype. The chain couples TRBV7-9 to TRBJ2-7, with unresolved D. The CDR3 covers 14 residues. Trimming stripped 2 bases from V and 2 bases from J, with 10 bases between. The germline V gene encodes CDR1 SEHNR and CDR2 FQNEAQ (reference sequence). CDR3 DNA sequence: TGTGCCAGCAGCTTACTAGGGTTACCCTACGAGCAGTACTTC. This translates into CASSLLGLPYEQYF.

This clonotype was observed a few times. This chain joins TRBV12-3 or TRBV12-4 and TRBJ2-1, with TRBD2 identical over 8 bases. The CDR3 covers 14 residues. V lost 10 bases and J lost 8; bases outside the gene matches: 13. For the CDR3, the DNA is TGTGCCACCACTACCCGGGGGGGGCGGGATGAGCAGTTCTTC. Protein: CATTTRGGRDEQFF.

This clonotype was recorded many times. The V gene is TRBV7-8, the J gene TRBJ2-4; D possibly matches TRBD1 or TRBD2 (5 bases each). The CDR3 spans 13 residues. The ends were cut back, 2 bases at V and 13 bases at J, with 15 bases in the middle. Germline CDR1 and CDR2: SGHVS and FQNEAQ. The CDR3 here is CASSLSEPGPQYF. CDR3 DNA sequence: TGTGCCAGCAGCTTATCGGAACCGGGACCACAGTACTTC.

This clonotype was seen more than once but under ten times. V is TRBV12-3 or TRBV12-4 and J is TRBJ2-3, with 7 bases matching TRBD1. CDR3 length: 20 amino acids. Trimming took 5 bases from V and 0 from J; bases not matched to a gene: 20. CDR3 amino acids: CASSPRRWQGDLWSTDTQYF. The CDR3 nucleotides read TGTGCCAGCAGTCCCCGACGGTGGCAGGGGGACCTTTGGAGCACAGATACGCAGTATTTT.

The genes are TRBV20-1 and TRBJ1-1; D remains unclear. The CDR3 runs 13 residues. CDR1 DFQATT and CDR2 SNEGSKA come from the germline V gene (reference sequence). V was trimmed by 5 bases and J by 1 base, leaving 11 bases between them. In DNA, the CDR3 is TGCAGTGCTGTGGGCAGTAAGAACACTGAAGCTTTCTTT. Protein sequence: CSAVGSKNTEAFF.

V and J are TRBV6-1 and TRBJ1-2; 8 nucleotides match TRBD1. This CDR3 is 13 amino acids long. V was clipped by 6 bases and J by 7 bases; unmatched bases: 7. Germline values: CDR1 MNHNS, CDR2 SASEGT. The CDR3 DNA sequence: TGTGCCAGCAGCCAAACAGGGGGAAGTGGCTACACCTTC. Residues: CASSQTGGSGYTF.

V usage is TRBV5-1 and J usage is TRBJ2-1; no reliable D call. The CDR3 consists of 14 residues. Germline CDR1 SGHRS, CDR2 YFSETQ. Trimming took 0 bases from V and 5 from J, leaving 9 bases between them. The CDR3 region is CASSLAWRNNEQFF. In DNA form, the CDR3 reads TGCGCCAGCAGCTTGGCTTGGAGAAACAATGAGCAGTTCTTC. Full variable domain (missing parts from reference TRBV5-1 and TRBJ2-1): KAGVTQTPRYLIKTRGQQVTLSCSPISGHRSVSWYQQTPGQGLQFLFEYFSETQRNKGNFPGRFSGRQFSNSRSEMNVSTLELGDSALYLCASSLAWRNNEQFFGPGTRLTVL.

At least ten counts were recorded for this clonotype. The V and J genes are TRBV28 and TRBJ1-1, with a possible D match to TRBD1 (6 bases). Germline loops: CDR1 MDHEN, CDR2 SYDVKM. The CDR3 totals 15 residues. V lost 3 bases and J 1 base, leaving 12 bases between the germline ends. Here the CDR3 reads CASSLGASKNTEAFF. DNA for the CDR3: TGTGCCAGCAGTTTGGGGGCAAGCAAGAACACTGAAGCTTTCTTT.

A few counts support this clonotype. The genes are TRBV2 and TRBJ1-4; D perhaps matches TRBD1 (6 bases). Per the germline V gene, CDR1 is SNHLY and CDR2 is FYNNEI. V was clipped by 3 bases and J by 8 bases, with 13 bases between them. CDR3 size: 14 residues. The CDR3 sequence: CASSERPRGEKLFF. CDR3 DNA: TGTGCCAGCAGTGAGCGGCCGAGGGGGGAAAAACTGTTTTTT.